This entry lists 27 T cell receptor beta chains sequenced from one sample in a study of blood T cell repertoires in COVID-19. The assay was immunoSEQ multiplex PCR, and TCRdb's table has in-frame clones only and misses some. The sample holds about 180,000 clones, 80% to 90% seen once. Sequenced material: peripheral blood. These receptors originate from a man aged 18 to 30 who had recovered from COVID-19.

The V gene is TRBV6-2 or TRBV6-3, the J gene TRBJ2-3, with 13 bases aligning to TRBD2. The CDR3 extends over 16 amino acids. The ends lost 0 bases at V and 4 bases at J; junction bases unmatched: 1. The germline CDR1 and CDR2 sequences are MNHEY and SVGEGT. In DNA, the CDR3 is TGTGCCAGCAGTTACTCGGGACTAGCGGGGCCAGATACGCAGTATTTT. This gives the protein CASSYSGLAGPDTQYF.

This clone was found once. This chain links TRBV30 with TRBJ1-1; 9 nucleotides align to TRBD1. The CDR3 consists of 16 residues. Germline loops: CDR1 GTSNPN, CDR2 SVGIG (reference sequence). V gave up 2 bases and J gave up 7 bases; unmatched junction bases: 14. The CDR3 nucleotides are TGTGCCTGGAGTTCAGGGACAGGGATTTTGTGGGGTGAAGCTTTCTTT. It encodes CAWSSGTGILWGEAFF.

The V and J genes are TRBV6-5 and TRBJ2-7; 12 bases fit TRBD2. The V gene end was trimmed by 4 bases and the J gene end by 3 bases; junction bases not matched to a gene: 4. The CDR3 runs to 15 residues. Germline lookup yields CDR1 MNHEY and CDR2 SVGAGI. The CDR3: CASSSLAGGGYEQYF. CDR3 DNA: TGTGCCAGCAGTTCTCTAGCGGGAGGGGGCTACGAGCAGTACTTC.

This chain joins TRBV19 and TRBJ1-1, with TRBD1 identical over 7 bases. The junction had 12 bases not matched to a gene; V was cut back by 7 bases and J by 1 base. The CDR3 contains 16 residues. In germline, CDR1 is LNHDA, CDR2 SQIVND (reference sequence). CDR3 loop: CASTNRGAQPNTEAFF. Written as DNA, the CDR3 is TGTGCCAGTACCAACAGGGGAGCCCAGCCGAACACTGAAGCTTTCTTT.

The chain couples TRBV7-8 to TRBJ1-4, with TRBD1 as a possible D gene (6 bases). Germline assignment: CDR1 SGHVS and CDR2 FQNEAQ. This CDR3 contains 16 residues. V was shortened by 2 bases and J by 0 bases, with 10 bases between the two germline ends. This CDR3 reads CASSLQGSTTNEKLFF. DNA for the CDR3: TGTGCCAGCAGCTTACAGGGGTCAACAACTAATGAAAAACTGTTTTTT. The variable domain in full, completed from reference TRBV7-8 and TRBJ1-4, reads GAGVSQSPRYKVAKRGQDVALRCDPISGHVSLFWYQQALGQGPEFLTYFQNEAQLDKSGLPSDRFFAERPEGSVSTLKIQRTQQEDSAVYLCASSLQGSTTNEKLFFGSGTQLSVL.

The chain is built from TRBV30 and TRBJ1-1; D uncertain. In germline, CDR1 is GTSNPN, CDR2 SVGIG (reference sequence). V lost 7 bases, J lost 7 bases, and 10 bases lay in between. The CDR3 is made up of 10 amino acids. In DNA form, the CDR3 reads TGTGCCTATACCGGAGGTGAAGCTTTCTTT. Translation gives CAYTGGEAFF.

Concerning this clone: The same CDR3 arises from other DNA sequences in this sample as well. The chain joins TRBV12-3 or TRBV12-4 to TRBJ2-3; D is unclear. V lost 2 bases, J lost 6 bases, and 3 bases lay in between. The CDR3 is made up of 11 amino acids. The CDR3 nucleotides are TGTGCCAGCAGTTTAACTGATACGCAGTATTTT. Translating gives CASSLTDTQYF.

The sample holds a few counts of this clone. For the CDR3, the DNA is TGTGCCTGGAGGGAAGGGACTGGGAATCAGCCCCAGCATTTT. Residues: CAWREGTGNQPQHF. The chain employs TRBV30 and TRBJ1-5, with D perhaps TRBD1 (5 bases). V gave up 3 bases and J gave up 4 bases, with 13 bases separating them. Germline CDR1 GTSNPN, CDR2 SVGIG (reference sequence). This CDR3 comprises 14 residues.

This chain's CDR3 is CASSSSILNTIYF. The DNA for the CDR3 is TGTGCCAGCAGCTCCTCTATCTTAAACACCATATATTTT. The genes are TRBV7-2 and TRBJ1-3; D remains unclear. V lost 4 bases and J 6 bases, leaving 10 bases between the germline ends. Looked up from germline, CDR1 is SGHTA and CDR2 is FQGNSA. The CDR3 runs 13 residues.

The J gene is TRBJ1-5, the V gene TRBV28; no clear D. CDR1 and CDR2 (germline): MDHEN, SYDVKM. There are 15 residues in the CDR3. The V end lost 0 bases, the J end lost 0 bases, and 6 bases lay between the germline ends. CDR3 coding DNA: TGTGCCAGCAGTTTATGGGGCAGTAGCAATCAGCCCCAGCATTTT. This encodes CASSLWGSSNQPQHF.

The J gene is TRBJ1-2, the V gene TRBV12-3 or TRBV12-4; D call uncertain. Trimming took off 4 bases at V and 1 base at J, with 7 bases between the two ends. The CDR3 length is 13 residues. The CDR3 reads CASSSEGNYGYTF. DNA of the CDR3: TGTGCCAGCAGTTCCGAGGGTAACTATGGCTACACCTTC.

CDR3: CSVESGYGYTF. The CDR3, as DNA: TGCAGCGTTGAATCAGGCTATGGCTACACCTTC. The chain joins TRBV29-1 to TRBJ1-2; D uncertain. CDR1 and CDR2 (germline): SQVTM, ANQGSEA. CDR3 length: 11 amino acids. The V end was cut by 2 bases, the J end by 4 bases, with 5 bases between. Complete variable domain (other parts from reference TRBV29-1 and TRBJ1-2): SAVISQKPSRDICQRGTSLTIQCQVDSQVTMMFWYRQQPGQSLTLIATANQGSEATYESGFVIDKFPISRPNLTFSTLTVSNMSPEDSSIYLCSVESGYGYTFGSGTRLTVV.

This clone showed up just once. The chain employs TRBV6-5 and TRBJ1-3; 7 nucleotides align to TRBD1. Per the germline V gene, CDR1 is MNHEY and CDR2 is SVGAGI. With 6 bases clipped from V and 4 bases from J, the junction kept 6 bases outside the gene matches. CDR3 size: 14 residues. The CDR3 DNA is TGTGCCAGCAGCCGACAGGGTTCAGGAAACACCATATATTTT. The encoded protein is CASSRQGSGNTIYF.

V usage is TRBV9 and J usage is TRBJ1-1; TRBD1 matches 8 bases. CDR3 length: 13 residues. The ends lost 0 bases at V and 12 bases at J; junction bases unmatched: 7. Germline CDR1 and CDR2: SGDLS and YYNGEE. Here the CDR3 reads CASSVGQGFQPFF. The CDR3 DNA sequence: TGTGCCAGCAGCGTAGGACAGGGGTTTCAGCCTTTCTTT.

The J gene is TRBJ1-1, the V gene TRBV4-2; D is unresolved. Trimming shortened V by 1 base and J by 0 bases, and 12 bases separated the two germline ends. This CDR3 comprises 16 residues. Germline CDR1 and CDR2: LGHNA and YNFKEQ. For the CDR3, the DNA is TGTGCCAGCAGCCAAGTTTCGACCGACATGAACACTGAAGCTTTCTTT. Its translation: CASSQVSTDMNTEAFF.

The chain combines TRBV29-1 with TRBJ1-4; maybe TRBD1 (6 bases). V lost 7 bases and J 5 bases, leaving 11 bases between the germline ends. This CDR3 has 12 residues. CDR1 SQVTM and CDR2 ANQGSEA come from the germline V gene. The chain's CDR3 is CSATGANEKLFF. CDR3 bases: TGCAGCGCGACAGGTGCGAATGAAAAACTGTTTTTT.

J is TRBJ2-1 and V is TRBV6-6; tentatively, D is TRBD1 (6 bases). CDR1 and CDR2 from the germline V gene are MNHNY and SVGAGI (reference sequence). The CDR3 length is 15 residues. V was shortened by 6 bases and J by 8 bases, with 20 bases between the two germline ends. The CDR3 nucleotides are TGTGCCAGCAGCCGCGGTGGACAGCCCCCGGATGAGCAGTTCTTC. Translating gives CASSRGGQPPDEQFF.

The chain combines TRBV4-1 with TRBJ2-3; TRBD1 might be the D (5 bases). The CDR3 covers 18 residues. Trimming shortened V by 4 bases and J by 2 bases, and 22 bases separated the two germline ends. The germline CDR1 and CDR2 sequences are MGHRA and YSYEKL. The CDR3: CASSPEYFRVINTDTQYF. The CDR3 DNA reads TGCGCCAGCAGCCCGGAGTACTTCAGGGTAATTAACACAGATACGCAGTATTTT.

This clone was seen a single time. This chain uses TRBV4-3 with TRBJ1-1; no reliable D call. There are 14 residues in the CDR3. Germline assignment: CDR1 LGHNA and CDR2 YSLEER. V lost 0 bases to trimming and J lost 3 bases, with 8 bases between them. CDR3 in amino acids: CASSQDMRYTEAFF. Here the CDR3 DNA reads TGCGCCAGCAGCCAAGATATGAGGTACACTGAAGCTTTCTTT.

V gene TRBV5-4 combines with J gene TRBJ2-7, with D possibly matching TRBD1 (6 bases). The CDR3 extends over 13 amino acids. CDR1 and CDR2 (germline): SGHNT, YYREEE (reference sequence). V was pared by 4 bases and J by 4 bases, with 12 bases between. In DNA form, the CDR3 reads TGTGCCAGCAGCGGCGGACAGATATACGAGCAGTACTTC. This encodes CASSGGQIYEQYF. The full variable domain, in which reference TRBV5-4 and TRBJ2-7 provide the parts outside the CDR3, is ETGVTQSPTHLIKTRGQQVTLRCSSQSGHNTVSWYQQALGQGPQFIFQYYREEENGRGNFPPRFSGLQFPNYSSELNVNALELDDSALYLCASSGGQIYEQYFGPGTRLTVT.

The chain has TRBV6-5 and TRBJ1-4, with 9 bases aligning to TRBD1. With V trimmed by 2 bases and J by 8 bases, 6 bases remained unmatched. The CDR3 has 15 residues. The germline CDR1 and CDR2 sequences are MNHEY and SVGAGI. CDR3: CASSYRTGAWEKLFF. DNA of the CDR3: TGTGCCAGCAGTTACCGGACAGGGGCATGGGAAAAACTGTTTTTT.

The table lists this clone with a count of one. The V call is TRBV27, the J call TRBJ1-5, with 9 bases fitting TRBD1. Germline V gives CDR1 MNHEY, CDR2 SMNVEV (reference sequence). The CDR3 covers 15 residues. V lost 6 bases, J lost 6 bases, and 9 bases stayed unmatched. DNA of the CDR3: TGTGCCAGCAGAGTCACCGGGACAGGGAGTCAGCCCCAGCATTTT. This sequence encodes CASRVTGTGSQPQHF.

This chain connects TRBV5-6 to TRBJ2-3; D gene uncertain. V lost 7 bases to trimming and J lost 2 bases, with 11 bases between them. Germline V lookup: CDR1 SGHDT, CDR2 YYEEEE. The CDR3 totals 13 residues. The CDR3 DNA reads TGTGCCAGCGCTCGAGGCTCCACAGATACGCAGTATTTT. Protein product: CASARGSTDTQYF.

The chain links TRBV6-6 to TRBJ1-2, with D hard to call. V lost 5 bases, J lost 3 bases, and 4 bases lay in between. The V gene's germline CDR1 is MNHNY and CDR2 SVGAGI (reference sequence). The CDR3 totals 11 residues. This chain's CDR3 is CASSEYYGYTF. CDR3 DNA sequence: TGTGCCAGCAGTGAGTACTATGGCTACACCTTC.

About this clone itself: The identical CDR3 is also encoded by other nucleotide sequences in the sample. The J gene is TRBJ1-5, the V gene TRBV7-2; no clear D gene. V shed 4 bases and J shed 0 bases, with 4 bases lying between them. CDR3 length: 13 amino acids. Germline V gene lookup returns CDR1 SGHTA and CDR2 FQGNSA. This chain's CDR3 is CASSSYSNQPQHF. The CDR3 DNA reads TGTGCCAGCAGCTCTTATAGCAATCAGCCCCAGCATTTT.

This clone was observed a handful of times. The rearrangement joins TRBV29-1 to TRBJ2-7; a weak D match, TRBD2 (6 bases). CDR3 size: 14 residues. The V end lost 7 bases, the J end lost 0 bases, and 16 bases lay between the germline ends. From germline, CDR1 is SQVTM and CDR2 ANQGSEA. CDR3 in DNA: TGCAGCGGCGGGACGGGGACTGCCTCCTACGAGCAGTACTTC. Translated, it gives CSGGTGTASYEQYF.

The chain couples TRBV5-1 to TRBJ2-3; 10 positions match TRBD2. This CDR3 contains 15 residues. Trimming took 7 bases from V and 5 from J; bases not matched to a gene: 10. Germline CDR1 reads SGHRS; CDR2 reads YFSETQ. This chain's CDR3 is CASLAGGTTGDTQYF. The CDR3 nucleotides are TGCGCCAGCTTAGCGGGAGGCACCACTGGAGATACGCAGTATTTT.